This T cell receptor beta chain was sequenced during a study of cytomegalovirus exposure and HLA in healthy donors. In the study overall: The 110 or so validation repertoires were produced on the same platform as the roughly 720 repertoires of the first cohort. This was reported in a later analysis.

Trimming took off 1 base at V and 1 base at J, with 10 bases between the two ends. Germline lookup yields CDR1 SGHAT and CDR2 FQDESV (reference sequence). The CDR3 sequence is 15 residues long. Method: immunoSEQ multiplex PCR; TCRdb's copy keeps in-frame clones and lacks some. The table shows 220,000 or so clones, with roughly 83% occurring only once. Study-level points and caveats: Rare TCR sequences predominated, though certain public TCRs were found in many donors. Listed as cytomegalovirus-associated were 164 TCR beta chains. Reports credit the classifier with highly specific, highly sensitive diagnosis of cytomegalovirus status.

About this clone: As yet, its antigen is unknown.

The source is a woman aged 18-29 years in good health and CMV-seronegative. The chain uses TRBV11-1 and TRBJ1-1; D may be TRBD1 (6 bases). Material for sequencing was PBMCs. The CDR3 is CASSLVGGGNTEAFF. The DNA of the CDR3 is TGTGCCAGCAGCTTAGTAGGAGGGGGGAACACTGAAGCTTTCTTT.